These 22 T cell receptor beta chains were all obtained from the same sample, sequenced in a study of CD8+ T cells in alopecia areata. Sequencing relied on a cDNA template that was reverse transcribed from extracted RNA. Profiled with immunoSEQ multiplex PCR; TCRdb holds only in-frame clones, not every one. The sample contains some 180,000 clones, 50% to 65% of which appear only once. Sample treatment: oral pan-JAK inhibitor, 5-10 mg twice daily. The sequencing here drew on CD8+ T cells sorted from blood, taken at week 24, from a patient treated with tofacitinib. The receptors were sampled from a human donor with alopecia areata.

The CDR3 protein is CAWRRGSNQPQHF. The DNA of the CDR3 is TGTGCCTGGCGCAGGGGAAGCAATCAGCCCCAGCATTTT. V and J are TRBV30 and TRBJ1-5; the D gene is possibly TRBD1 (6 bases). CDR3 length equals 13 residues. Germline lookup yields CDR1 GTSNPN and CDR2 SVGIG (reference sequence). V lost 5 bases and J 1 base, leaving 9 bases between the germline ends.

Regarding this clone: Other nucleotide sequences from this sample produce the same CDR3. CDR3: CASSQGTGGSYEQYF. The CDR3, as DNA: TGCGCCAGCAGCCAAGGGACAGGGGGATCCTACGAGCAGTACTTC. This rearrangement joins TRBV4-3 to TRBJ2-7; 10 bases align to TRBD1. Looked up from germline, CDR1 is LGHNA and CDR2 is YSLEER. The CDR3 sequence is 15 residues long. V was pared by 1 base and J by 1 base, with 1 base of the junction left unmatched.

CDR3: CASSLSGKVDGYTF. The CDR3 DNA is TGTGCCAGCAGTTTATCGGGAAAAGTCGACGGCTACACCTTC. The chain links TRBV27 to TRBJ1-2; D is unresolved. V lost 0 bases, J lost 8 bases, and 13 bases lay in between. There are 14 residues in the CDR3. The germline gives CDR1 MNHEY, CDR2 SMNVEV (reference sequence).

The chain carries TRBV9 and TRBJ2-5, with 10 bases aligning to TRBD2. The CDR3 loop spans 15 amino acids. The germline V gene encodes CDR1 SGDLS and CDR2 YYNGEE. V was clipped by 4 bases and J by 5 bases; unmatched bases: 8. CDR3 in DNA: TGTGCCAGCAGCCCCGGCACTAGCGGGGTTGAGACCCAGTACTTC. Its translation is CASSPGTSGVETQYF.

CDR3 nucleotides: TGTGCCAGCAGTGTCTTAATCTCTGGGGCCAACGTCCTGACTTTC. Residues: CASSVLISGANVLTF. The V gene is TRBV2, the J gene TRBJ2-6; unclear D gene. The germline V gene encodes CDR1 SNHLY and CDR2 FYNNEI. Trimming pared 4 bases from V and 0 bases from J, leaving 7 bases between. The CDR3 sequence is 15 residues long.

V usage is TRBV7-8 and J usage is TRBJ1-5, with D hard to call. Germline CDR1 SGHVS, CDR2 FQNEAQ. The V end was cut by 3 bases, the J end by 0 bases, with 12 bases between. The CDR3 is 16 amino acids. The CDR3 DNA is TGTGCCAGCAGCTTTTCGGCCGGCTATAGCAATCAGCCCCAGCATTTT. This sequence encodes CASSFSAGYSNQPQHF.

The sample holds a few counts of this clone. The chain is built from TRBV4-2 and TRBJ2-7; D is perhaps TRBD1 (6 bases). There are 14 residues in the CDR3. CDR1 is LGHNA and CDR2 is YNFKEQ in the germline V gene. Trimming removed 4 bases from V and 2 bases from J, with 12 bases in between. In nucleotides, the CDR3 is TGTGCCAGCAGCCGGGAACAGGGTCCCTACGAGCAGTACTTC. Its translation: CASSREQGPYEQYF.

The chain links TRBV25-1 to TRBJ1-4; possibly TRBD1 for D (6 bases). Germline assignment: CDR1 MGHDK and CDR2 SYGVNS. Trimming shortened V by 4 bases and J by 8 bases, and 11 bases separated the two germline ends. There are 13 residues in the CDR3. The CDR3 DNA sequence: TGTGCCAGCAGTGGCGACAGGACCGAAAAACTGTTTTTT. Its protein is CASSGDRTEKLFF.

The chain carries TRBV28 and TRBJ2-4; the D is unclear. V lost 7 bases to trimming and J lost 9 bases, with 13 bases between them. The CDR3 has 12 residues. Germline V gene sequence: CDR1 MDHEN, CDR2 SYDVKM. CDR3 amino acids: CASKASLSIQYF. The CDR3 DNA reads as TGTGCCAGCAAGGCCAGTTTGAGCATTCAGTACTTC.

This chain uses TRBV6-5 with TRBJ1-5, with D tentatively TRBD1 (5 bases). Per germline, CDR1 MNHEY and CDR2 SVGAGI. The V and J ends lost 4 bases and 2 bases respectively, with 6 bases between them. The CDR3 covers 13 residues. The CDR3 nucleotides are TGTGCCAGCAGTTCGGGGGGCAATCAGCCCCAGCATTTT. Its translation is CASSSGGNQPQHF.

In its sample, this clone was seen a few times. The genes are TRBV15 and TRBJ2-1, with TRBD1 identical over 11 bases. V dropped 5 bases and J dropped 8; count of bases not matched to a gene: 8. Germline CDR1 is LNHNV and CDR2 is YYDKDF (reference sequence). This CDR3 has 15 residues. The DNA of the CDR3 is TGTGCCACCAGCTCGCCGGGACAGGGGGTCGATGAGCAGTTCTTC. This sequence encodes CATSSPGQGVDEQFF.

This CDR3 reads CASSLVGGAGTDTQYF. Here the CDR3 DNA reads TGTGCCAGCAGCTTAGTCGGGGGGGCGGGCACAGATACGCAGTATTTT. The chain carries TRBV11-2 and TRBJ2-3; 8 bases align to TRBD2. The CDR3 has 16 residues. The V gene end was trimmed by 1 base and the J gene end by 1 base; junction bases not matched to a gene: 4. CDR1 and CDR2 (germline): SGHAT, FQNNGV.

The V gene is TRBV10-3, the J gene TRBJ1-2; D is unclear. The V gene's germline CDR1 is ENHRY and CDR2 SYGVKD. The CDR3 consists of 14 residues. Trimming removed 0 bases at V and 8 bases at J, with 13 bases between. The CDR3 DNA reads TGTGCCATCAGTGAGTCGGAGGGCGACAAGGGCTACACCTTC. Translated, it gives CAISESEGDKGYTF.

The rearrangement links TRBV30 to TRBJ1-1; D gene unclear. The germline V gene encodes CDR1 GTSNPN and CDR2 SVGIG (reference sequence). CDR3 size: 15 residues. Trimming shortened V by 0 bases and J by 1 base, and 12 bases separated the two germline ends. The CDR3 region has the DNA TGTGCCTGGAGTGTCGACGTAGGGCCGAACACTGAAGCTTTCTTT. Translation: CAWSVDVGPNTEAFF.

This rearrangement joins TRBV29-1 to TRBJ2-1; TRBD1 agrees at 9 bases. Germline V CDR1 and CDR2: SQVTM, ANQGSEA. The J segment lost 6 bases and the V segment lost 7 bases, leaving 4 bases of the junction unmatched. The CDR3 has 12 residues. The CDR3: CSARQGGNEQFF. The DNA for the CDR3 is TGCAGCGCCCGACAGGGGGGCAATGAGCAGTTCTTC.

This clone turned up a few times. V and J are TRBV29-1 and TRBJ1-2; 9 positions match TRBD1. This CDR3 region has 12 residues. V shed 5 bases and J 7 bases; nucleotides not matched to a gene: 5. CDR1 SQVTM and CDR2 ANQGSEA come from the germline V gene. CDR3 residues: CSVIQGAIGYTF. DNA for the CDR3: TGCAGCGTTATACAGGGGGCCATTGGCTACACCTTC.

The chain couples TRBV7-8 to TRBJ2-1; 8 bases map to TRBD2. The germline V gene has CDR1 SGHVS and CDR2 FQNEAQ. Unmatched junction bases numbered 8, after V lost 3 bases and J lost 1 base. This CDR3 region has 17 residues. The CDR3 sequence is CASSLVDGGASYNEQFF. CDR3 DNA: TGTGCCAGCAGCTTGGTTGACGGGGGGGCGTCCTACAATGAGCAGTTCTTC.

This chain uses TRBV6-5 with TRBJ1-1; no clear D. The CDR3 spans 14 residues. Trimming shortened V by 6 bases and J by 5 bases, and 16 bases separated the two germline ends. Germline V gives CDR1 MNHEY, CDR2 SVGAGI. CDR3 amino acids: CASSTELRGTEAFF. In DNA, the CDR3 is TGTGCCAGCAGCACCGAGCTGCGAGGGACTGAAGCTTTCTTT.

The rearrangement uses TRBV2 and TRBJ2-2; 8 bases fit TRBD1. The CDR3 totals 15 residues. V was clipped by 6 bases and J by 5 bases; unmatched bases: 8. Germline V gene lookup returns CDR1 SNHLY and CDR2 FYNNEI. This CDR3 reads CASSNGQGRTGELFF. The CDR3 DNA is TGTGCCAGCAGCAACGGACAGGGTAGAACCGGGGAGCTGTTTTTT.

The chain uses TRBV29-1 and TRBJ2-7; D not certain. V lost 1 base and J 2 bases, leaving 6 bases between the germline ends. The CDR3 totals 12 residues. The V gene's germline CDR1 is SQVTM and CDR2 ANQGSEA. In DNA form, the CDR3 reads TGCAGCGTTGAAGCGGCAGCCTACGAGCAGTACTTC. Translating it yields CSVEAAAYEQYF.

The chain couples TRBV29-1 to TRBJ1-1; maybe TRBD1 (5 bases). This CDR3 contains 12 residues. Germline values: CDR1 SQVTM, CDR2 ANQGSEA. V was clipped by 4 bases and J by 5 bases, with 11 bases between them. The CDR3 loop is CSVVMWGTEAFF. The CDR3 region has the DNA TGCAGCGTTGTTATGTGGGGGACTGAAGCTTTCTTT.

V is TRBV6-5 and J is TRBJ2-7, with 11 bases identical to TRBD1. CDR3 length: 14 residues. Unmatched junction bases numbered 4, after V lost 7 bases and J lost 2 bases. Germline V gene data show CDR1 as MNHEY and CDR2 as SVGAGI. The CDR3 protein is CASKGTGGTYEQYF. The CDR3 DNA reads as TGTGCCAGCAAGGGGACAGGGGGAACCTACGAGCAGTACTTC.